These T cell receptor beta chains were read from a single sample in a study of blood T cell repertoires in COVID-19. Assay used: immunoSEQ multiplex PCR; TCRdb lists only in-frame clones, some missing. The data show 100,000 or so clones, approximately 79% seen once. Sequenced sample: peripheral blood. These receptors were taken from a man aged 70-80 years with active or convalescent COVID-19. The CDR3 runs from the conserved cysteine through the conserved F or W. A D gene is named only where the DNA matches it firmly. Part of the rows lack a size; the others show once, few, many or a class for expanded clones.

d_call	v_call	j_call	clone_size	cdr3_nt	cdr3_aa
NA	TRBV20-1	TRBJ1-1	NA	TGCAGTGCTAGTGCCGGGTGGGACACTGAAGCTTTCTTT	CSASAGWDTEAFF
NA	TRBV5-1	TRBJ1-3	NA	TGCGCCAGCAGCTTTTGGGGCCGCGACACCATATATTTT	CASSFWGRDTIYF
TRBD1	TRBV5-1	TRBJ1-1	NA	TGCGCCAGCAGCTCCTTACCGGGACAGGGGGCCCTGAACACTGAAGCTTTCTTT	CASSSLPGQGALNTEAFF
NA	TRBV30	TRBJ1-1	NA	TGTGCCTGGAAAGACAGATATGAAGCTTTCTTT	CAWKDRYEAFF
TRBD2	TRBV7-6	TRBJ2-3	NA	TGTGCCAGCAGCTTGCTAGCGGGATCGGATTTT	CASSLLAGSDF
NA	TRBV9	TRBJ1-2	NA	TGTGCCAGCAGCGGGGGACAACTCCCGGGGCCTGGCTACACCTTC	CASSGGQLPGPGYTF
NA	TRBV10-3	TRBJ2-7	NA	TGTGCCACAAGAGAGGACAGCGGCAGCTACGAGCAGTACTTC	CATREDSGSYEQYF
NA	TRBV12-3/TRBV12-4	TRBJ1-1	NA	TGTGCCAGCAGTTTGCCAGAGAACACTGAAGCTTTCTTT	CASSLPENTEAFF
NA	TRBV12-5	TRBJ2-1	NA	TGTGCTAGTGGTTTGGAACCCAGCTCCTACAATGAGCAGTTCTTC	CASGLEPSSYNEQFF
NA	TRBV9	TRBJ2-7	NA	TGTGCCAGCAGCCTCCGGGGACACACCTACGAGCAGTACTTC	CASSLRGHTYEQYF
TRBD1	TRBV6-5	TRBJ2-7	NA	TGTGCCAGCAGTCTCCGGGACAGGGGACACTACGAGCAGTACTTC	CASSLRDRGHYEQYF
TRBD1	TRBV3-1/TRBV3-2	TRBJ1-1	NA	TGTGCCAGCAGCCTCGGGACAGGCACAAACACTGAAGCTTTCTTT	CASSLGTGTNTEAFF
NA	TRBV30	TRBJ1-5	NA	TGTGCCTGGAGTGTTGGTGAGATCAATCAGCCCCAGCATTTT	CAWSVGEINQPQHF
NA	TRBV6-2/TRBV6-3	TRBJ2-1	NA	TGTGCCAGCAGTTATATGCGTAGCGCGGAGCAGTTCTTC	CASSYMRSAEQFF
NA	TRBV2	TRBJ2-2	once	TGTGCCAGCAGATCATACATGGTGAACACCGGGGAGCTGTTTTTT	CASRSYMVNTGELFF
NA	TRBV6-1	TRBJ2-7	NA	TGTGCCAGCAGTGAGCCCGGACTCTACGAGCAGTACTTC	CASSEPGLYEQYF